The sequence of this T cell receptor beta chain was determined in a study of memory CD4+ T cells and cytomegalovirus serostatus. Study conclusions and caveats: The CMV-associated TCR signature appears largely within the CD4+ memory repertoire.

TCRdb's copy holds only in-frame clones and misses some; the assay was immunoSEQ multiplex PCR. The sample includes fewer than 40,000 clones, around 79% of them seen just once. Single viable CD3+CD4+CD8-CD45RO+ cells were sorted as the memory CD4+ T cells. As for this clone: The antigen remains unidentified.

This CDR3 is 16 amino acids long. Trimming took 4 bases from V and 2 from J, leaving 19 bases between them. Germline-derived CDR1 and CDR2 are SGHRS and YFSETQ. The sequencing sample was made of memory CD4+ T cells from blood. This rearrangement joins TRBV5-1 to TRBJ2-7; D uncertain. This TCR was sampled from an adult in good health and CMV-seronegative. CDR3 sequence reads: CASSPNLGRSAYEQYF. CDR3 bases: TGCGCCAGCAGCCCTAATTTAGGACGGAGCGCCTACGAGCAGTACTTC.